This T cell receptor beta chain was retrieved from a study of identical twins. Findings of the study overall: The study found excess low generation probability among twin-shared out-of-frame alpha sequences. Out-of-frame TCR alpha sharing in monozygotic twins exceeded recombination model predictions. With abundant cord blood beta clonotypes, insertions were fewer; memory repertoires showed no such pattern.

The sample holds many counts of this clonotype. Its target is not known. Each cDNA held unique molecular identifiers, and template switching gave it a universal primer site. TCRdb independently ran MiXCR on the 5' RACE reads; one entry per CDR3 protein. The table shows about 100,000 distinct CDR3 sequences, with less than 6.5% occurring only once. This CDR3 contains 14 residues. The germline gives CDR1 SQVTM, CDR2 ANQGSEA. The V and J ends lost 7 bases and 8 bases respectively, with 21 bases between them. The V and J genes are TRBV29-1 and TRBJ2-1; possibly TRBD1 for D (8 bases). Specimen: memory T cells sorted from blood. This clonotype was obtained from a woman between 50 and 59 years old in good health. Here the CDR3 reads CSASGTGKIYEQFF. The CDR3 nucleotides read TGCAGCGCCAGCGGGACAGGCAAAATCTATGAGCAGTTCTTC.